The T cell receptor beta chain under discussion was sequenced for a study of CD8+CD57+ T cells in acquired aplastic anemia. For the study at large: CD4+ and CD8+ cells, once sorted, gave DNA averaging roughly 3.2 ug. Study-level results: A set of 25 to 35 CD8+ CDR3 sequences was shared between patients and controls, and these sequences appeared highly expressed in patients.

Profiles of TCR beta VDJ and CDR3 were generated from a genomic DNA template. Each CDR3 protein gets one entry after TCRdb re-called the reads with MiXCR. Among about 100,000 distinct CDR3 sequences listed, 40% to 65% were seen once. A note on this clonotype: Its antigen is currently unknown.

The source is a human donor in good health, serving as a control. The source material was sorted CD4+, CD8+, or CD8+CD57+ T cells (not recorded which) from PBMCs.

The CDR3 DNA reads TGTGCCTACAGGACGATGAACACTGAAGCTTTCTTT. Protein: CAYRTMNTEAFF. The chain is built from TRBV2 and TRBJ1-1, with TRBD1 as a possible D gene (5 bases). The germline CDR1 and CDR2 sequences are SNHLY and FYNNEI. The ends were cut back, 11 bases at V and 0 bases at J, with 10 bases in the middle. The CDR3 runs 12 residues.